This TCR beta chain stems from a study of blood T cell repertoires in COVID-19. Study at large: The study drew acute and convalescent COVID-19 samples from the United States, Italy and Spain. Sample material is recorded as cDNA or gDNA derived from T cells, B-cell-depleted T cells, or PBMCs.

The CDR3 contains 14 residues. The trim removed 6 bases at V and 5 bases at J, leaving 7 bases unmatched. Germline V lookup: CDR1 LNHDA, CDR2 SQIVND (reference sequence). Authors' methods: By means of reference gene primer amplification, nucleated cell counts were estimated. TCRdb's table, derived via immunoSEQ multiplex PCR, lists solely in-frame clones and lacks some. D and trimming come from the DNA, and the V and J calls and clone size come from that table. Here the sample spans approximately 200,000 clones, roughly 80% being singletons. The chain couples TRBV19 to TRBJ1-5, with 7 nucleotides matching TRBD1. The sample was peripheral blood. The origin of this receptor is a woman older than 75 with acute or convalescent COVID-19. CDR3 loop: CASSAVTGDQPQHF. CDR3 bases: TGTGCCAGTAGCGCGGTTACAGGGGATCAGCCCCAGCATTTT.